The T cell receptor beta chain under discussion was sequenced for a study of tumor and adjacent non-tumor tissue in lung cancer. Looking at the study overall: Patients were aged 31 to 76, approximately 11 men and about 5 women, stage I to III.

The library came from three nested PCR rounds adapted from ARM-PCR protocols. A single record per CDR3 protein comes from TCRdb applying MiXCR to the multiplex PCR reads. The sample carries about 76,000 distinct CDR3 sequences, around two thirds recorded once. V was shortened by 6 bases and J by 5 bases, with 10 bases between the two germline ends. The CDR3 runs 11 residues. In germline, CDR1 is DFQATT, CDR2 SNEGSKA (reference sequence). The template was RNA from unsorted bulk tissue. The sequence was collected from a woman between 65 and 79 years old with non-small cell lung cancer. Sequencing was carried out using lung tumor tissue. The chain has TRBV20-1 and TRBJ1-2, with no clear D. CDR3 nucleotides: TGCAGTGCCAACTGGGGATATGGCTACACCTTC. It codes for CSANWGYGYTF.